This T cell receptor (beta chain) was sequenced during a study of blood T cell repertoires in COVID-19. Study background: Some COVID-19 samples were acute and others convalescent; all came from the United States, Italy and Spain. PBMCs, B-cell-depleted T cells, or T cells provided the cDNA or gDNA that made up the material.

Methods used by the authors: Nucleated cell counts were estimated from reference gene primer amplification. The assay was immunoSEQ multiplex PCR, and TCRdb's table has in-frame clones only and misses some. V and J calls and clone size come straight from that table; D and trimming were deduced from the DNA. Altogether around 240,000 clones are present, approximately 84% being singletons, with the ten largest covering about 3%. The source material was peripheral blood. This clonotype originated in a woman aged 30 to 39 who had recovered from COVID-19.

CDR3 nucleotide sequence: TGTGCCAGCAGTCCTCGGGGGGAAACAGATACGCAGTATTTT. This encodes CASSPRGETDTQYF. This sequence joins TRBV7-8 and TRBJ2-3; 7 bases agree with TRBD2. There are 14 residues in the CDR3. Germline CDR1 SGHVS, CDR2 FQNEAQ. With V trimmed by 6 bases and J by 3 bases, 6 bases remained unmatched.